Listed below are T cell receptor beta chains from one sample, sequenced in a study of T cell responses to AZD1222 COVID-19 vaccine. Generated by immunoSEQ multiplex PCR, the TCRdb table keeps only in-frame clones and is missing some. The data show some 120,000 clones, more than 75% seen once. The specimen was peripheral blood, collected on day 0 of AZD1222 vaccination. The receptors derive from an adult in good health. CDR3s include the opening cysteine and the closing phenylalanine or tryptophan. The D gene is left open where the match is weak. Clone size is shown for a subset of rows, as once, few, many or a class of expanded clone.

d_gene	len	v_gene	j_gene	abundance	CDR3nt	CDR3aa
.	16	TRBV5-1	TRBJ2-3	once	TGCGCCAGCAGCTCAATGGGGGGTCGTGGCACAGATACGCAGTATTTT	CASSSMGGRGTDTQYF
.	15	TRBV3-1/TRBV3-2	TRBJ2-2	.	TGTGCCAGCAGCCGCTCCGGTAGGGGCACCGGGGAGCTGTTTTTT	CASSRSGRGTGELFF
.	13	TRBV6-5	TRBJ1-2	.	TGTGCCAGCAGGGATGCAGGGAACTATGGCTACACCTTC	CASRDAGNYGYTF
.	14	TRBV2	TRBJ1-3	.	TGTGCCAGCAGTGTAACGGGTATCGGAAACACCATATATTTT	CASSVTGIGNTIYF
TRBD1	17	TRBV27	TRBJ1-1	.	TGTGCCAGCAGTTTTTGGGGGACAGGGAAGGGGAACACTGAAGCTTTCTTT	CASSFWGTGKGNTEAFF
TRBD2	15	TRBV7-2	TRBJ2-7	.	TGTGCCAGCAGCTTAGCAACCCTAGCGGGCTACGAGCAGTACTTC	CASSLATLAGYEQYF
.	14	TRBV6-5	TRBJ2-7	.	TGTGCCAGCAGTTATCGACTAGGGCTATACGAGCAGTACTTC	CASSYRLGLYEQYF
.	15	TRBV5-6	TRBJ1-1	once	TGTGCCAGCAGCCCCCTACAACGGACTAACACTGAAGCTTTCTTT	CASSPLQRTNTEAFF
TRBD1	15	TRBV14	TRBJ1-1	.	TGTGCCAGCAGCCAAGAAAGGGACAGGGGTCTGGAAGCTTTCTTT	CASSQERDRGLEAFF
.	16	TRBV7-8	TRBJ1-2	once	TGTGCCAGCAGCTTAGGGCGGCGGAGGGGGGCCTATGGCTACACCTTC	CASSLGRRRGAYGYTF
.	17	TRBV7-9	TRBJ2-3	.	TGTGCCAGCAGCTTAGAGCTGATTTCCCCTAGCACAGATACGCAGTATTTT	CASSLELISPSTDTQYF
.	16	TRBV4-2	TRBJ1-1	.	TGTGCCAGCAGCCAACCGGGACTTACCATGAACACTGAAGCTTTCTTT	CASSQPGLTMNTEAFF
.	14	TRBV6-5	TRBJ2-7	.	TGTGCCAGCAGTTACGGTAGCATGTCTTCCGAGCAGTACTTC	CASSYGSMSSEQYF
.	14	TRBV27	TRBJ2-2	.	TGTGCCAGCAGTTCCGGGACCGACGTGGCGGAGCTGTTTTTT	CASSSGTDVAELFF
.	12	TRBV6-2/TRBV6-3	TRBJ1-2	few	TGTGCCAGCAGTCGGGGGACCTATGGCTACACCTTC	CASSRGTYGYTF
.	13	TRBV27	TRBJ1-5	.	TGTGCCAGCAGTTGGGGGGCGGATCAGCCCCAGCATTTT	CASSWGADQPQHF